The sequence of this TCR beta chain was determined in a study of blood T cells in healthy people across ages. Overall study: Template switching recovered approximately one barcoded beta molecule for every two T cells.

Turning to this clonotype: Its antigen remains unidentified.

General study points: Per million T cells, TCR beta diversity dropped roughly linearly as age increased.

This CDR3 has 15 amino acids. Germline V CDR1 and CDR2: DFQATT, SNEGSKA (reference sequence). A second PCR of 7 to 11 cycles used a sample-barcoded 5' primer and a J-beta primer mix. TCRdb independently ran MiXCR on the 5' RACE reads; one entry per CDR3 protein. The repertoire includes under 1,000,000 distinct CDR3 sequences, 46% of them detected once, and 15% to 20% sits in the top ten. Healthy Caucasian individuals from Russia aged about 6 to 100 were enrolled as donors. The sample comprised blood. The chain links TRBV20-1 to TRBJ2-5; D possibly corresponds to TRBD2 (8 bases). The J call is uncertain, as TRBJ2-7 better fits the DNA end. This receptor was taken from a man older than 75 in good health. The CDR3 loop is CSAKPGGSGDYEQYF. As DNA, the CDR3 is TGCAGTGCGAAACCAGGGGGTAGCGGGGATTACGAGCAGTACTTC.